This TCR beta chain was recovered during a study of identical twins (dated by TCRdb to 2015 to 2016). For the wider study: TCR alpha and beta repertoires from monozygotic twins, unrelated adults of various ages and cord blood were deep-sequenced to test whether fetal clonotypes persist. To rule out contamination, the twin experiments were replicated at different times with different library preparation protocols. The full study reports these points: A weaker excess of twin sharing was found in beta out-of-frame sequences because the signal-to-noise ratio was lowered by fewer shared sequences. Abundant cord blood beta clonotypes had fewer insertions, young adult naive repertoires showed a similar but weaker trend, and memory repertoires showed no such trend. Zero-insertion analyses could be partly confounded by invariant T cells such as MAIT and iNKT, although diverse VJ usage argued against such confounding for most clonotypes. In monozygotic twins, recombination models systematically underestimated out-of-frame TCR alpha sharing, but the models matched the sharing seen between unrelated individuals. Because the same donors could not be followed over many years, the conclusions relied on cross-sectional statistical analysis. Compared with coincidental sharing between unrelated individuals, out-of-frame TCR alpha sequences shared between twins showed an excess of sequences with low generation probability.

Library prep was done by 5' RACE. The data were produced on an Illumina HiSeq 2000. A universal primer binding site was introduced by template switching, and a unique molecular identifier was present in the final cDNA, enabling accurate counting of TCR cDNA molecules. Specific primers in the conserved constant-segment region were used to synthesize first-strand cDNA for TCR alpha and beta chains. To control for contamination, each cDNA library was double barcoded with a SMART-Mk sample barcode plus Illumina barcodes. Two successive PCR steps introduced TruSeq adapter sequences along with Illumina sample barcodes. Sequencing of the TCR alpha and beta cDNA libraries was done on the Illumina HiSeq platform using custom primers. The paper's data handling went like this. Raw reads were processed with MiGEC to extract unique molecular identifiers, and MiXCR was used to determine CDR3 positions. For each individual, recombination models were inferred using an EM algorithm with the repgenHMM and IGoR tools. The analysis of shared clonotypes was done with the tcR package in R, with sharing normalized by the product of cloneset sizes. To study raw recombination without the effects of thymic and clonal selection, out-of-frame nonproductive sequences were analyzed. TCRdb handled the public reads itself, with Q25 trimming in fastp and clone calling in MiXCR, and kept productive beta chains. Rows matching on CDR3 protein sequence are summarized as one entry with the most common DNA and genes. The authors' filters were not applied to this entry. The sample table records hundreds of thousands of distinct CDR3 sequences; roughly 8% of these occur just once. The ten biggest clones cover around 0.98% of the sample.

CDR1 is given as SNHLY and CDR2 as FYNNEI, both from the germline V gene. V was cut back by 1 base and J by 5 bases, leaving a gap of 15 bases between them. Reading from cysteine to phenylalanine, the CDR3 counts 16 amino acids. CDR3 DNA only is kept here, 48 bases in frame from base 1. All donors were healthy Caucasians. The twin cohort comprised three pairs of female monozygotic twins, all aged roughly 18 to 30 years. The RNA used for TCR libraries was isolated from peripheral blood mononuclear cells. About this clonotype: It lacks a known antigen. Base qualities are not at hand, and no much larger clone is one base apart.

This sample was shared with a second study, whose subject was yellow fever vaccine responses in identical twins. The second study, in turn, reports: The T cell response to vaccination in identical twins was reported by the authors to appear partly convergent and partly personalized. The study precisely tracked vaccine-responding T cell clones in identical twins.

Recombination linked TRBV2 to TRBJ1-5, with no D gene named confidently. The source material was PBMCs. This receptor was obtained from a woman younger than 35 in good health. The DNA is TGTGCCAGCAGTGAAGGGTCTCCGGGGATACATCAGCCCCAGCATTTT. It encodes CASSEGSPGIHQPQHF.